This record concerns one TCR beta chain sequence. Its antigen remains unidentified. Base qualities are missing; no much larger clone stands one base away. This entry comes from a study of blood T cell repertoires in COVID-19 (TCRdb year 2020). Study-level background: Samples covering the acute and convalescent phases of COVID-19 were provided by collaborators in the United States, Italy and Spain. The repertoires were released in a freely available public database intended as a resource for research on the immune response to SARS-CoV-2. The prospective study material was composed of cDNA or gDNA derived from T cells, B-cell-depleted T cells, or PBMCs. Samples were obtained from the ongoing ImmuneRACE study (first 160 participants) and from over a thousand subjects provided by 6 global collaborators. Nearly every sample came with metadata listing a de-identified subject ID, COVID-19 status, age in years and sex. Subjects who had been exposed to COVID-19, were actively infected with it, or had recovered from it provided the deeply sampled blood TCRbeta repertoires that made up the dataset. Where HLA class I and class II types were available, the types were taken from metadata supplied by the sample provider, not from assay-based typing. General conclusions and limits of the study: The quantity of clinical and demographic metadata differed by source and by participant and was supplied without curation.

Each collaborating institution followed its own protocols to collect whole blood in K2EDTA tubes. For TCRbeta analysis, collaborator samples were shipped as frozen whole blood, as isolated PBMCs, or as DNA extracted from either sample type. The CDR3 runs 15 amino acids, cysteine and phenylalanine included. CDR3 DNA is the only sequence kept; it has 45 bases, read in frame from the first base. Looking up the germline V gene yields CDR1 MNHEY and CDR2 SVGAGI. Unmatched junction bases come to 11, with V trimmed by 7 bases and J by 4 bases. TCRbeta CDR3 regions were amplified from genomic DNA using the immunoSEQ Assay, a bias-controlled multiplex PCR. The paper's data handling went like this. The number of nucleated cells in each sample was estimated from the amplification of reference gene primers within the assay. To quantify the absolute abundance of each unique TCRbeta CDR3 rearrangement, sequence reads were collapsed and filtered. For each sample, productive Simpson clonality was calculated by taking the square root of Simpson's diversity index across productive rearrangements. Drawn from immuneACCESS, this table holds only the in-frame rearrangements with V and J called that TCRdb kept. Clones are partly lost; checked studies trace under half to an unresolved V gene and leave the rest unexplained. For V, J and clone size, that table is used; D and trimming come from the DNA. In all, the sample holds 140,000 to 150,000 clones, and roughly four fifths of those were seen once. The ten top clones hold 15% of the sample.

The rearranged segments are TRBV6-5 and TRBJ2-7; TRBD1 matches 9 bases in the middle. What was sequenced was peripheral blood. The sequence was collected from a human donor with acute or convalescent COVID-19. The donor label of this sample is uncertain. The nucleotides are TGTGCCAGCACCCCGGCGGAACAGGGGGCTTACGAGCAGTACTTC. This translates into CASTPAEQGAYEQYF.